This passage covers 10 T cell receptor beta chains from one sample sequenced in a study of Ad26.COV2.S vaccination and SARS-CoV-2 variants. Data came from immunoSEQ multiplex PCR; TCRdb stores just in-frame clones and leaves some out. The data show around 420,000 clones, 85% to 90% seen once. Treatment indicated: roughly 19 received Ad26.COV2.S at low or high dose, single or two shots; five or six received placebo; per-sample allocation not given. After the first vaccine or placebo injection, samples were drawn on day 63. The specimen comprised peripheral blood, sampled in a trial of Ad26.COV2.S vaccine versus placebo. These receptors were collected from a person aged 18-65 years who received the Ad26.COV2.S COVID-19 vaccine or a placebo.

This clone was picked up one time. This rearrangement joins TRBV28 to TRBJ1-1; D gene unclear. The germline V gene encodes CDR1 MDHEN and CDR2 SYDVKM. The length of the CDR3 is 14 residues. Between the trimmed V and J ends, which lost 8 bases and 6 bases, there was a span of 19 bases. This CDR3 is CASEITGNRAEAFF. CDR3 nucleotide sequence: TGTGCCAGCGAGATTACGGGGAATCGGGCTGAAGCTTTCTTT.

The V call is TRBV15, the J call TRBJ2-5; either TRBD1 or TRBD2 may supply D (5 bases each). Trimming stripped 2 bases from V and 5 bases from J, with 9 bases between. This CDR3 comprises 13 residues. CDR1 is LNHNV, CDR2 YYDKDF, per germline (reference sequence). DNA of the CDR3: TGTGCCACCAGCAGACAGGGAGAGGAGACCCAGTACTTC. Encoded protein: CATSRQGEETQYF.

The chain has TRBV4-1 and TRBJ2-1; the D gene is possibly TRBD1 (6 bases). The CDR3 is made up of 15 amino acids. V gave up 2 bases and J gave up 6 bases, with 14 bases separating them. Looked up from germline, CDR1 is MGHRA and CDR2 is YSYEKL. Here the CDR3 DNA reads TGCGCCAGCAGCCAAAAAGAGACAGGTCCCAATGAGCAGTTCTTC. This encodes CASSQKETGPNEQFF.

The chain combines TRBV7-9 with TRBJ1-1; D is ambiguous. The CDR3 has 14 residues. CDR1 is SEHNR and CDR2 is FQNEAQ in the germline V gene (reference sequence). V was clipped by 5 bases and J by 3 bases, with 13 bases between them. In DNA, the CDR3 is TGTGCCAGCAGCGTTATTGGACTCGACACTGAAGCTTTCTTT. Residues: CASSVIGLDTEAFF. The entire variable domain, with the rest obtained from reference TRBV7-9 and TRBJ1-1, is as follows: DTGVSQNPRHKITKRGQNVTFRCDPISEHNRLYWYRQTLGQGPEFLTYFQNEAQLEKSRLLSDRFSAERPKGSFSTLEIQRTEQGDSAMYLCASSVIGLDTEAFFGQGTRLTVV.

The V gene is TRBV6-5, the J gene TRBJ2-3; D possibly uses TRBD1 or TRBD2 (7 bases each). Trimming stripped 6 bases from V and 3 bases from J, with 16 bases between. The CDR3 sequence is 15 residues long. CDR1 is MNHEY, CDR2 SVGAGI, per germline. CDR3 region: CASSRGGPETDTQYF. CDR3 DNA: TGTGCCAGCAGCAGGGGGGGGCCTGAGACAGATACGCAGTATTTT.

There are a few counts of this clone. The rearrangement links TRBV29-1 to TRBJ2-7, with D maybe TRBD1 (5 bases). CDR1 SQVTM and CDR2 ANQGSEA come from the germline V gene. Trimming cost V 5 bases and J 0 bases, with 11 bases left between them. The CDR3 is made up of 13 amino acids. The CDR3 here is CSVLAGASYEQYF. The CDR3 nucleotides are TGCAGCGTTCTCGCTGGGGCCTCCTACGAGCAGTACTTC.

CDR3 sequence reads: CASSLVGTSLTGELFF. CDR3 DNA: TGTGCCAGCAGCTTAGTCGGGACATCGCTCACCGGGGAGCTGTTTTTT. This sequence joins TRBV7-6 and TRBJ2-2, with D perhaps matching TRBD1 (6 bases). The CDR3 sequence is 16 residues long. The V gene lost 1 base and the J gene lost 4 bases, with 13 bases spanning the gap. The germline gives CDR1 SGHVS, CDR2 FNYEAQ.

The chain couples TRBV7-2 to TRBJ2-7, with 8 bases matching TRBD2. Per the germline V gene, CDR1 is SGHTA and CDR2 is FQGNSA. V gave up 4 bases and J gave up 1 base; unmatched junction bases: 3. This CDR3 comprises 14 residues. In nucleotides, the CDR3 is TGTGCCAGCAGCTCCAGCGGGGGATCCTACGAGCAGTACTTC. This codes for CASSSSGGSYEQYF.

The V gene is TRBV10-1, the J gene TRBJ2-3; 10 bases align to TRBD1. There are 16 residues in the CDR3. V lost 3 bases, J lost 5 bases, and 8 bases stayed unmatched. CDR1 and CDR2 from the germline V gene are WNHNN and SYGVQD (reference sequence). CDR3 DNA: TGCGCCAGCAGTGATCCTGGACAGGGGGTGCGAGATACGCAGTATTTT. This translates into CASSDPGQGVRDTQYF.

The V and J genes are TRBV5-1 and TRBJ1-2; maybe TRBD1 (6 bases). There are 14 residues in the CDR3. The V gene's germline CDR1 is SGHRS and CDR2 YFSETQ. Trimming shortened V by 6 bases and J by 3 bases, and 15 bases separated the two germline ends. The CDR3 protein is CASTGGRGDYGYTF. CDR3 nucleotide sequence: TGCGCCAGCACCGGGGGGCGGGGGGACTATGGCTACACCTTC.